The 5 T cell receptor beta chains given below trace back to one sample, sequenced in a study of identical twins. MiXCR was run by TCRdb on the 5' RACE reads, yielding one entry per CDR3 protein. Of under 900,000 distinct CDR3 sequences in the sample, 18% were seen once. These sequences were also reported in another study, on T cells expressing NK-cell markers.

The material sequenced was PBMCs. Receptor source: a woman younger than 35 in good health.

The V call is TRBV5-1, the J call TRBJ1-6; 7 nucleotides agree with TRBD1. Per the germline V gene, CDR1 is SGHRS and CDR2 is YFSETQ. J lost 7 bases, V lost 8 bases, and 9 bases had no gene match. The CDR3 length is 14 residues. CDR3 DNA sequence: TGCGCCAGTGCCAAGGACAGGCCGAATTCACCCCTCCACTTT. Translating it yields CASAKDRPNSPLHF.

This clonotype was seen a handful of times. This sequence joins TRBV18 and TRBJ1-4; D is uncertain. From germline, CDR1 is KGHSH and CDR2 LQKENI. The CDR3 is 13 amino acids. Between the trimmed V and J ends, which lost 6 bases and 2 bases, there was a span of 7 bases. DNA for the CDR3: TGTGCCAGCTCCGGTGGGACTAATGAAAAACTGTTTTTT. Its protein product is CASSGGTNEKLFF.

This clonotype was seen a few times. This chain links TRBV25-1 with TRBJ2-5; 7 nucleotides line up with TRBD2. Trimming cost V 3 bases and J 5 bases; bases outside gene matches: 18. Germline lookup yields CDR1 MGHDK and CDR2 SYGVNS. This CDR3 contains 18 residues. DNA of the CDR3: TGTGCCAGCAGTGACCATAGGGACTACTTAATAGATAGGGAGACCCAGTACTTC. Amino acid sequence: CASSDHRDYLIDRETQYF.

The V call is TRBV5-1, the J call TRBJ2-4; D is undetermined. Germline loops: CDR1 SGHRS, CDR2 YFSETQ. This CDR3 comprises 14 residues. V shed 0 bases and J shed 6 bases, with 10 bases lying between them. The CDR3 DNA follows: TGCGCCAGCAGCTTGGACCCCACCGTAAACATTCAGTACTTC. It codes for CASSLDPTVNIQYF.

The chain joins TRBV6-5 to TRBJ2-3, with D unresolved. This CDR3 is built from 15 residues. In germline, CDR1 is MNHEY, CDR2 SVGAGI. Trimming took off 0 bases at V and 3 bases at J, with 10 bases between the two ends. The CDR3 DNA sequence: TGTGCCAGCAGTTACTCGGGGATATTAACAGATACGCAGTATTTT. Its translation: CASSYSGILTDTQYF.